These T cell receptor beta chains were read from a single sample in a study of neoadjuvant nivolumab and ipilimumab in lung cancer. Here immunoSEQ multiplex PCR was the method, and the copy in TCRdb shows in-frame clones only, minus some. The sample has a few thousand clones, roughly 88% seen once. Sequencing was performed on tumor tissue, taken after neoadjuvant nivolumab, alone or with ipilimumab, at or shortly before surgery. These receptors originate from an adult with non-small cell lung cancer. The CDR3 runs from the conserved cysteine through the conserved F or W. Fields, in order: V gene, D gene, clone size, J gene, CDR3 DNA, CDR3 protein. The D gene is left open where the match is weak. For some rows the clone size is stated as once, few or many, or as a class when expanded; others skip it.

>TRBV6-6|TRBD2|few|TRBJ2-7
TGTGCCAGCAGTAGGGCCAGGGAGGGCGAGCAGTACTTC
CASSRAREGEQYF
>TRBV25-1|TRBD1|.|TRBJ2-3
TGTGCCAGCAGTGATTGGGACAGGGCTCCGGATTTT
CASSDWDRAPDF
>TRBV6-5|.|.|TRBJ1-1
TGTGCCAGCACCCTAACCTTACAGGGTCGGGCTTTCTTT
CASTLTLQGRAFF
>TRBV12-5|.|.|TRBJ2-3
TGTGCTAGTGGTTTGGTATCGCACACAGATACGCAGTATTTT
CASGLVSHTDTQYF
>TRBV15|.|.|TRBJ2-2
TGTGCCACCAGCAGAGATGGAAAGGCCACCGGGGAGCTGTTTTTT
CATSRDGKATGELFF
>TRBV5-4|TRBD2|.|TRBJ2-2
TGTGCCAGCAGCTCGGGACTAGCGGGGCATACCGGGGAGCTGTTTTTT
CASSSGLAGHTGELFF
>TRBV11-3|TRBD2|once|TRBJ2-1
TGTGCCAGCAGCTTCGTGTCTAGCGGGGGTGAGCAGTTCTTC
CASSFVSSGGEQFF
>TRBV5-1|.|.|TRBJ2-2
TGCGCCAGCAGTTTTATCTTGGCGGGGAAAAGAGCCGGGGAGCTGTTTTTT
CASSFILAGKRAGELFF
>TRBV30|.|.|TRBJ1-4
TGTGCCTGGCAAGGGGTTACTAATGAAAAACTGTTTTTT
CAWQGVTNEKLFF
>TRBV14|.|.|TRBJ2-3
TGTGCCAGCAGTCTACTACAGGATCGCCTCACAGATACGCAGTATTTT
CASSLLQDRLTDTQYF
>TRBV28|.|once|TRBJ1-2
TGTGCCAGCAGTTTACAGGGGATTCATGGCTACACCTTC
CASSLQGIHGYTF
>TRBV30|.|.|TRBJ1-4
TGTGCCTGGGGGGTAGGAGGGAGAAACGAAAAACTGTTTTTT
CAWGVGGRNEKLFF
>TRBV29-1|TRBD1|.|TRBJ1-2
TGCAGCGTTGAGGGACAGTCTGGCGGCTACACCTTC
CSVEGQSGGYTF
>TRBV5-1|TRBD2|.|TRBJ2-2
TGCGCCAGCAGCTTCGGGGGGGCCGGGGAGCTGTTTTTT
CASSFGGAGELFF
>TRBV11-2|.|.|TRBJ1-2
TGTGCCAGCAGCCCCGAAGGGCTTTTTAGGCGCGGCTACACCTTC
CASSPEGLFRRGYTF
>TRBV25-1|.|.|TRBJ2-1
TGTGCCAGCAGTGCCACAGGGTTCCTGGCTGAGCAGTTCTTC
CASSATGFLAEQFF
>TRBV5-1|.|once|TRBJ1-2
TGCGCCAGCAGCTTGGCCGGGACCCGTGACTATGGCTACACCTTC
CASSLAGTRDYGYTF
>TRBV5-1|TRBD2|.|TRBJ2-3
TGCGCCAGCAGGGACGGGACTAGCGGATCCTTGACTCACACAGATACGCAGTATTTT
CASRDGTSGSLTHTDTQYF
>TRBV15|.|.|TRBJ1-1
TGTGCCACCAGAGATGGGCTGAACACTGAAGCTTTCTTT
CATRDGLNTEAFF